This T cell receptor beta chain was sequenced in a study of T cell responses to AZD1222 COVID-19 vaccine. Study results and caveats: Nearly half of spike-specific TCRs reportedly go after variant regions that carry no mutations. Clonal diversity was possibly underestimated, and white British individuals and females predominated among donors.

On this clone: Its antigen is not identified.

V was cut by 2 bases and J by 8 bases, with 12 bases left in between. Germline CDR1 reads ENHRY; CDR2 reads SYGVKD. The CDR3 has 13 residues. Produced via immunoSEQ multiplex PCR; TCRdb's table is partial and in-frame only. The sample contains about 180,000 clones, about nine tenths of which appear only once. This clonotype was sampled from an adult who received the AZD1222 COVID-19 vaccine. The chain uses TRBV10-3 and TRBJ1-2; unclear D gene. This specimen was peripheral blood, taken 28 days after the second AZD1222 dose. The CDR3 here is CAISEPPGRGYTF. The CDR3, as DNA: TGTGCCATCAGTGAGCCGCCGGGGAGGGGCTACACCTTC.